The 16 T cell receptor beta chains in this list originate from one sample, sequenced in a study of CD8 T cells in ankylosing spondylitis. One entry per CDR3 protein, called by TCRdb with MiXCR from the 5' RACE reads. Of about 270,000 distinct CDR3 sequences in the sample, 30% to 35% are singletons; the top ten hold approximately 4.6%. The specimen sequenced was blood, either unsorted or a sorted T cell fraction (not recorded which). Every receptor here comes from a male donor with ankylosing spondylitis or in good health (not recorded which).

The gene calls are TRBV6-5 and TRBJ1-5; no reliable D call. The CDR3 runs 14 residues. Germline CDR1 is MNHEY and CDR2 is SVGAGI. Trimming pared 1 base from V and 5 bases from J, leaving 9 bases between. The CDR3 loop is CASSYWGADQPQHF. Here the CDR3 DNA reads TGTGCCAGCAGTTACTGGGGTGCGGATCAGCCCCAGCATTTT.

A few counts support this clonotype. The CDR3 reads CASSQLYEQYF. The CDR3 DNA follows: TGTGCCAGCAGCCAACTTTACGAGCAGTACTTC. The chain employs TRBV6-6 and TRBJ2-7; no clear D gene. Trimming took off 6 bases at V and 4 bases at J, with 7 bases between the two ends. CDR1 and CDR2 from the germline V gene are MNHNY and SVGAGI (reference sequence). The CDR3 runs to 11 residues.

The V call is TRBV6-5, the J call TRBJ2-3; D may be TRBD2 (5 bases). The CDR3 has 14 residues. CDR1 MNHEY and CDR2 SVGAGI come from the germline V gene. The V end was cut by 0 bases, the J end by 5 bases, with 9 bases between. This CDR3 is CASSYSTKGDTQYF. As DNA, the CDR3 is TGTGCCAGCAGTTACTCGACTAAGGGAGATACGCAGTATTTT.

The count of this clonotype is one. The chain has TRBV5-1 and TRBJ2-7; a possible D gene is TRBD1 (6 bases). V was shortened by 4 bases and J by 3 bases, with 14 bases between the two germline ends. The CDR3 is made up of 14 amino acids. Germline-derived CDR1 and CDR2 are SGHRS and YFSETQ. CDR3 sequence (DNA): TGCGCCAGCAGCCCACTGGACAGACTCTACGAGCAGTACTTC. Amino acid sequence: CASSPLDRLYEQYF.

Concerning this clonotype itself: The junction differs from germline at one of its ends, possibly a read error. The CDR3 sequence: CASSLGRDSQVF. The DNA of the CDR3 is TGTGCCAGCAGCTTAGGGAGGGACAGCCAGGTCTTT. This chain links TRBV11-2 with TRBJ1-6; TRBD1 aligns across 7 bases. CDR3 length equals 12 residues. Germline V gene sequence: CDR1 SGHAT, CDR2 FQNNGV.

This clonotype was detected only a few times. Here the CDR3 reads CSVQVGTGAYEQYF. The CDR3 coding sequence is TGCAGCGTTCAGGTTGGGACAGGGGCCTACGAGCAGTACTTC. The chain employs TRBV29-1 and TRBJ2-7; 10 nucleotides agree with TRBD1. The CDR3 spans 14 residues. The germline gives CDR1 SQVTM, CDR2 ANQGSEA. V lost 5 bases, J lost 2 bases, and 6 bases stayed unmatched.

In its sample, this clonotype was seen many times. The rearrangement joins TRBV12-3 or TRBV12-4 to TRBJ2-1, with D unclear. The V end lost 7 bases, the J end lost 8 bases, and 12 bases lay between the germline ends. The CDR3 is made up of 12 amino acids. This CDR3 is CASTLVRDEQFF. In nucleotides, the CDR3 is TGTGCCAGCACCCTAGTAAGAGATGAGCAGTTCTTC.

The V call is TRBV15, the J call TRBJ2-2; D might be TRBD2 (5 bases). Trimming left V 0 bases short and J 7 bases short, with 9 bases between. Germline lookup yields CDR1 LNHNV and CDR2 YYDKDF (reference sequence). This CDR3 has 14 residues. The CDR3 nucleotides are TGTGCCACCAGCAGAGATCGGGGAGACGGGGAGCTGTTTTTT. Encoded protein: CATSRDRGDGELFF.

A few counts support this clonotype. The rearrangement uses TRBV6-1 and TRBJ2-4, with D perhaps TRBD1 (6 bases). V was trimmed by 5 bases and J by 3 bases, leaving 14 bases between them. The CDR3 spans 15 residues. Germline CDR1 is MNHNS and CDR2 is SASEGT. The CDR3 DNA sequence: TGTGCCAGCAGTAAACAGGGATTGGGCAAAAACATTCAGTACTTC. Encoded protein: CASSKQGLGKNIQYF.

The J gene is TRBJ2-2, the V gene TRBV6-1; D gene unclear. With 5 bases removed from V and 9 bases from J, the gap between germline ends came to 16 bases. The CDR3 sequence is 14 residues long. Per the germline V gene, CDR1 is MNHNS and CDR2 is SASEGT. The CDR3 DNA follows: TGTGCCAGCAGTAGGACGGGTCTCGGGCGGGAGCTGTTTTTT. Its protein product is CASSRTGLGRELFF.

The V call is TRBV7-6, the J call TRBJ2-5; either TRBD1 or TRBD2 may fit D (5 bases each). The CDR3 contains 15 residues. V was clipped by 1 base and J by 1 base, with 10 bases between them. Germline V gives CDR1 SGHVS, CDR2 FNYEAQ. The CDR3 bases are TGTGCCAGCAGCTTAGGGGACCGATCCCAAGAGACCCAGTACTTC. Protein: CASSLGDRSQETQYF.

CDR3 region: CASSLEESYEQYF. The CDR3 nucleotides read TGTGCCAGCAGCTTAGAGGAGTCCTACGAGCAGTACTTC. V usage is TRBV5-6 and J usage is TRBJ2-7, with no clear D. Germline V gene data show CDR1 as SGHDT and CDR2 as YYEEEE. Trimming took 2 bases from V and 1 from J, leaving 7 bases between them. The CDR3 covers 13 residues.

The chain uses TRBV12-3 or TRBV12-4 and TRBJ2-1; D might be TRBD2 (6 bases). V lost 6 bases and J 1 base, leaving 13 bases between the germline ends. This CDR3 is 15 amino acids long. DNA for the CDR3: TGTGCCAGCAGCCCTGGGGGGATGTCCTACAATGAGCAGTTCTTC. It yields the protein CASSPGGMSYNEQFF.

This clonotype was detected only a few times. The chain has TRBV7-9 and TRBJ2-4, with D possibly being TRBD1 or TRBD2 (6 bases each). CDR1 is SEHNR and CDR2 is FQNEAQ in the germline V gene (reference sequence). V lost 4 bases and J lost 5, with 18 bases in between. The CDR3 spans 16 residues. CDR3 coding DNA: TGTGCCAGCAGCTCAATGGCCGGGGGCTGGGAAAACATTCAGTACTTC. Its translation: CASSSMAGGWENIQYF.

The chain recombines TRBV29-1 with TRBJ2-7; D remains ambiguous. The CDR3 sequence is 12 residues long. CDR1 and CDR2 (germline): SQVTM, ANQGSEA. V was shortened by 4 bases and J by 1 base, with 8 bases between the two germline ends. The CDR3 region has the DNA TGCAGCGTTGGGTCAGTATCCTACGAGCAGTACTTC. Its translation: CSVGSVSYEQYF.

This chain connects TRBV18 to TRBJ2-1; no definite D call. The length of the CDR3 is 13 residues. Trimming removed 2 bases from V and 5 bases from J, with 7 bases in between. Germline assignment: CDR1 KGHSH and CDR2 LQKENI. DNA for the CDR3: TGTGCCAGCTCACCAGGCAGCAACAATGAGCAGTTCTTC. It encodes CASSPGSNNEQFF.